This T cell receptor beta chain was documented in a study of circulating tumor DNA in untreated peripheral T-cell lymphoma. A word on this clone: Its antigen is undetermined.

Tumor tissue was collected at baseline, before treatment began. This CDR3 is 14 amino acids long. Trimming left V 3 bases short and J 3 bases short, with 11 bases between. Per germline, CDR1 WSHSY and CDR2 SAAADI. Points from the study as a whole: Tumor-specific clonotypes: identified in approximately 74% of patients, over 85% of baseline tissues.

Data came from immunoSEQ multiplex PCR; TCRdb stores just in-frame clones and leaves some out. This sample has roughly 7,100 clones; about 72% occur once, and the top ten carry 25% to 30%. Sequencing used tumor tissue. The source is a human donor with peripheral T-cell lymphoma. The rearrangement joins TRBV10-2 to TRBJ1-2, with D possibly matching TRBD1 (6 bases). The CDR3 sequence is CASSDLSGDYGYTF. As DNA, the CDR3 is TGCGCCAGCAGTGATCTTTCAGGGGACTATGGCTACACCTTC.